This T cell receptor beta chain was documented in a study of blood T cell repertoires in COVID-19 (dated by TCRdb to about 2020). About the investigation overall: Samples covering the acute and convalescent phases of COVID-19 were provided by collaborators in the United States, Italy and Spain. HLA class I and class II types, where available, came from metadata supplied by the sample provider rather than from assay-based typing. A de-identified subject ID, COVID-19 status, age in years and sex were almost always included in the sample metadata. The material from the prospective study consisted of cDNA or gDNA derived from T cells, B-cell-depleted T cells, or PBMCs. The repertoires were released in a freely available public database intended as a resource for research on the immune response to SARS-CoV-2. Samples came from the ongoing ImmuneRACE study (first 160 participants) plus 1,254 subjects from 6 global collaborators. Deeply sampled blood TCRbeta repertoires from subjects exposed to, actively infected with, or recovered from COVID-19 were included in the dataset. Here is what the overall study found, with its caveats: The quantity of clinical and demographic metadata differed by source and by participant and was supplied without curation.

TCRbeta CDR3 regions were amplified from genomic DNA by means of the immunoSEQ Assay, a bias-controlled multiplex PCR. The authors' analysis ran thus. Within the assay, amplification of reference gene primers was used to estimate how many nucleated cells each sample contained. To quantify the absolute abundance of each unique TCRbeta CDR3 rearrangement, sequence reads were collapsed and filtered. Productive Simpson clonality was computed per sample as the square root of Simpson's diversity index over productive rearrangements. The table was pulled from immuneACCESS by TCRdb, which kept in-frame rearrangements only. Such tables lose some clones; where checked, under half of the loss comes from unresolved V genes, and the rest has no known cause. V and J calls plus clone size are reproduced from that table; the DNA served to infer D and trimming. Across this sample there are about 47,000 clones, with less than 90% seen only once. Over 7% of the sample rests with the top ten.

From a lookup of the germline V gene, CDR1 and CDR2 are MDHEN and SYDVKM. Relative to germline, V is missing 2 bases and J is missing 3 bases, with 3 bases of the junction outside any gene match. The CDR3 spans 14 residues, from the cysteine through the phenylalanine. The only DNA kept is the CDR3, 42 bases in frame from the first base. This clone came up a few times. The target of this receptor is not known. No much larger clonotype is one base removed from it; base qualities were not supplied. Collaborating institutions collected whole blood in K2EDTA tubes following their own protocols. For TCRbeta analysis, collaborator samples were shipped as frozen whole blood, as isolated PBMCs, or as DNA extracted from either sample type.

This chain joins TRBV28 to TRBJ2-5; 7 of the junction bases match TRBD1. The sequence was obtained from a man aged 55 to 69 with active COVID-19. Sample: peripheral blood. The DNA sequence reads TGTGCCAGCAGTTTAGCTACAGGGGAAGAGACCCAGTACTTC. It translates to CASSLATGEETQYF. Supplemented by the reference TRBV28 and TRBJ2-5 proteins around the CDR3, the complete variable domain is DVKVTQSSRYLVKRTGEKVFLECVQDMDHENMFWYRQDPGLGLRLIYFSYDVKMKEKGDIPEGYSVSREKKERFSLILESASTNQTSMYLCASSLATGEETQYFGPGTRLLVL.